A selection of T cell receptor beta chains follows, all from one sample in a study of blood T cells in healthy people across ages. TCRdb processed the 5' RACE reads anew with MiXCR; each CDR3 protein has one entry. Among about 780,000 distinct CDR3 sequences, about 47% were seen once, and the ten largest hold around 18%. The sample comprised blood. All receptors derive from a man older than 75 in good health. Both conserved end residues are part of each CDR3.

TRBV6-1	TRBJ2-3	CASSEEGAAVVTQYF
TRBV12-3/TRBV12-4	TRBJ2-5	CASSGVLETQYF
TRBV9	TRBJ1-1	CASSLDSSMNTEAFF
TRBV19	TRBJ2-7	CATHRAGNPYEQYF
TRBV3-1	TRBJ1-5	CASSQDPRQASNQPQHF
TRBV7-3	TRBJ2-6	CASSLSIRVGPSGANVLTF
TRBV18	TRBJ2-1	CASSPNQGFDEQFF
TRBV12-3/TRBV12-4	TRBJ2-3	CAGSPGVVAGLGDTQYF
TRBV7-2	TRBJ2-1	CASTLGSIGEQFF
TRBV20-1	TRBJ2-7	CSAHPPSGTGIPYEQYF
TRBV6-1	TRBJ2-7	CASSSRTGQMYEQYF
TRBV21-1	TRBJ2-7	CASSLRRLAGKKTYEQYF
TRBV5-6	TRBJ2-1	CASSSGLAVFYEQFF
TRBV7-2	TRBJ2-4	CASSDFAAVGANIQYF
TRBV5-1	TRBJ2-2	CASSSRGTDTGELFF
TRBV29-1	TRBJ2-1	CSVDTSGINEQFF
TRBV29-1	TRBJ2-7	CSVEGAGWAEQYF
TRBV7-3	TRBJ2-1	CASSPGTGYNEQFF
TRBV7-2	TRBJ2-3	CASSLGAGETDTQYF
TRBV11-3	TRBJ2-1	CASSLSLAGGLNEQFF
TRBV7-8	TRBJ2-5	CASSSSYGIQETQYF
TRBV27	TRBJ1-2	CASSRDSSIYGYTF
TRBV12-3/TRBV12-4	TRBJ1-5	CASSSDTNSNQPQHF
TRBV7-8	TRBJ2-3	CASSLNNAGGTDTQYF
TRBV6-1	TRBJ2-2	CASSEVGTDTGELFF
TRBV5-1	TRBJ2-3	CASSVGPSADTQYF
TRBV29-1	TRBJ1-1	CSATPQGNTEAFF
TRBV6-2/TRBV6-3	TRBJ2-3	CASSYGAGATDTQYF
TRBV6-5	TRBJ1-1	CATGRGLNTEAFF
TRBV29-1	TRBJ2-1	CSVEKMALAINEQFF
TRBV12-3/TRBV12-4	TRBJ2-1	CASSPTRETQFF
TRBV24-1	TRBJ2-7	CATSGGYEQYF
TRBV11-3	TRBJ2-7	CASSPSAGQTYNEQYF
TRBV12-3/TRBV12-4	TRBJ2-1	CASSPPGTNIIFDEQFF
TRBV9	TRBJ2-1	CASSWRPDNEQFF
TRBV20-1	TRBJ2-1	CSARESGSTETQFF
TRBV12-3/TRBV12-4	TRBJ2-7	CASRPASEGYEQYF
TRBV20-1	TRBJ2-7	CSAGSQAGDYEQYF
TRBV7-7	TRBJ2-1	CASNLGQGNEQFF
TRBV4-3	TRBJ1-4	CASSQGGDSGSRGEKLFF
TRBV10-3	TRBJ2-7	CAIGRASLSSSYEQYF
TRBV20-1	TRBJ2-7	CSARDRREEVYEQYF
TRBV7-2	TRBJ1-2	CAGSQPGREFYGYTF
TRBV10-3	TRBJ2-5	CAISVTGRETQYF
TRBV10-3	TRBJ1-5	CAISERQPGGNQPQHF
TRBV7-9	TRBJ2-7	CASSATGQGMDEQYF
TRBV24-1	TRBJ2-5	CATSDGDLIAETQYF
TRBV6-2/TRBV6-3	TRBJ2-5	CASSSRQETQYF
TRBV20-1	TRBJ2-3	CSAREGPPADTQYF
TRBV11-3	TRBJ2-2	CASSSTLTGTGGTGELFF
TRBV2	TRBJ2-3	CASTSGSTQYF
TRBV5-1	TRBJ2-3	CASSLAAGEVDTQYF
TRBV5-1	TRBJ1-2	CASSFTEGTNYGYTF
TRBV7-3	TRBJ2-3	CASSLAWAGSTDTQYF